This is a list of T cell receptor beta chains from one sample in a study of blood T cell repertoires in COVID-19. Only in-frame clones appear in the TCRdb table, and some are missing; sequencing was by immunoSEQ multiplex PCR. The sample shows some 110,000 clones, around 87% of them seen only once. Material for sequencing was peripheral blood. These TCRs come from a man in his forties or fifties with acute or convalescent COVID-19. The CDR3 runs from the conserved cysteine through the conserved F or W. The D gene is left open where the match is weak. The listing skips clone size in some rows; elsewhere it reads once, few, many or a size class.

j_call d_call clone_size v_call cdr3_nt cdr3_aa
TRBJ1-5 . . TRBV28 TGTGCCAGCAGTGTCACAGGTTCTTGGCAGCCCCAGCATTTT CASSVTGSWQPQHF
TRBJ2-1 . . TRBV27 TGTGCCAGCACTTATCTTGGCGTTAGGGGGAGCAATGAGCAGTTCTTC CASTYLGVRGSNEQFF
TRBJ2-1 . few TRBV5-4 TGTGCCAGCAGCACACAGTTAAGCTCCTACAATGAGCAGTTCTTC CASSTQLSSYNEQFF
TRBJ1-5 TRBD1 . TRBV28 TGTGCCAGCAGCACAACCGGGACAGGGGTGATGTATCAGCCCCAGCATTTT CASSTTGTGVMYQPQHF
TRBJ2-1 . . TRBV10-3 TGTGCCATCAGTGAGTCCAGGGGGGAACTACTGGATGAGCAGTTCTTC CAISESRGELLDEQFF
TRBJ1-6 TRBD1 . TRBV18 TGTGCCAGCTCAGCCCGGGACAGGGGGCCGAATTCACCCCTCCACTTT CASSARDRGPNSPLHF
TRBJ1-3 TRBD1 . TRBV5-1 TGCGCCAGCAGCGACCCTGGGACAGCCTCTGGAAACACCATATATTTT CASSDPGTASGNTIYF
TRBJ1-4 TRBD1 . TRBV7-9 TGTGCCAGCAGCCTTCGACAGGGGTTGAGTGAAAAACTGTTTTTT CASSLRQGLSEKLFF
TRBJ2-7 TRBD2 . TRBV6-5 TGTGCCAGCAGTCCGGGACTAGACTCAACCTACGAGCAGTACTTC CASSPGLDSTYEQYF
TRBJ2-7 . few TRBV28 TGTGCCAGCAGTTTATCTGGGGGGGGGCGCAGAGGCGTCGAGCAGTACTTC CASSLSGGGRRGVEQYF
TRBJ2-5 TRBD1 few TRBV19 TGTGCCAGTAGTGCCGGGACAGGCACAGAGACCCAGTACTTC CASSAGTGTETQYF
TRBJ1-4 TRBD1 . TRBV25-1 TGTGCCAGCAGTACAGACAGGGGGCGCACTAATGAAAAACTGTTTTTT CASSTDRGRTNEKLFF
TRBJ2-7 . . TRBV28 TGTGCCAGCAGTCTCGGACAGCCCTACGAGCAGTACTTC CASSLGQPYEQYF
TRBJ2-1 TRBD1 . TRBV18 TGTGCCAGCTCACCAAGGGGCAGGGGGCTCCACAATGAGCAGTTCTTC CASSPRGRGLHNEQFF
TRBJ1-3 . . TRBV14 TGTGCCAGCAGCCAAACGGTGGGGGCCTCTGGAAACACCATATATTTT CASSQTVGASGNTIYF
TRBJ2-7 TRBD1 . TRBV2 TGTGCCAGCAGGGTCGAACAGGGGGTCAACGAGCAGTACTTC CASRVEQGVNEQYF
TRBJ1-2 . . TRBV20-1 TGCAGTGCTAGTTACAACCAGGGTGGCTATGGCTACACCTTC CSASYNQGGYGYTF
TRBJ2-2 TRBD2 . TRBV7-8 TGTGCCAGCAGCCTCCTGACTAGCAGTTTTATCGCCGGGGAGCTGTTTTTT CASSLLTSSFIAGELFF
TRBJ2-4 . . TRBV4-1 TGCGCCAGCAGAGAAAATCAGGGGCGCGTAAACATTCAGTACTTC CASRENQGRVNIQYF
TRBJ1-5 . . TRBV24-1 TGTGCCACCAGTGACCCGGGACGGAGGGACAATCAGCCCCAGCATTTT CATSDPGRRDNQPQHF
TRBJ1-6 . . TRBV11-3 TGTGCCAGCAGCTTAGTCAGTTATAATTCACCCCTCCACTTT CASSLVSYNSPLHF
TRBJ2-5 TRBD2 . TRBV11-3 TGTGCCAGCAGCCCGGGACTAGCGGGGGAGACCCAGTACTTC CASSPGLAGETQYF
TRBJ2-7 TRBD1 . TRBV24-1 TGTGCCACCAGTGATCCAAGAAGGGGACAGGGTGGCGAGCAGTACTTC CATSDPRRGQGGEQYF
TRBJ2-1 TRBD2 . TRBV30 TGTGCCTGGAGCGCGACTAGCGGGAGTAATGAGCAGTTCTTC CAWSATSGSNEQFF
TRBJ2-5 TRBD1 . TRBV10-2 TGCGCCAGCAGTGGGACAGGGTGGGAGACCCAGTACTTC CASSGTGWETQYF
TRBJ1-1 . once TRBV7-8 TGTGTCAGCGGGGGCCCCAACACTGAAGCTTTCTTT CVSGGPNTEAFF
TRBJ1-2 TRBD1 . TRBV29-1 TGCAGCGTCGGGGACAGGGAGGCCGGTGGCTACACCTTC CSVGDREAGGYTF
TRBJ2-2 . . TRBV3-1/TRBV3-2 TGTGCCAGCAGCCAAGTCGCCGGGGAGCTGTTTTTT CASSQVAGELFF
TRBJ2-7 TRBD1 . TRBV29-1 TGCAGCGTCCACCTCCGGGACAGGGGTTACGAGCAGTACTTC CSVHLRDRGYEQYF
TRBJ1-2 . . TRBV3-1/TRBV3-2 TGTGCCAGCAGCCAAGAAGACGCCCGGAGGAATGGCTACACCTTC CASSQEDARRNGYTF
TRBJ2-1 TRBD2 . TRBV20-1 TGCAGTGCTAGTGAACCACATAGCGGGAGTTTCGATGAGCAGTTCTTC CSASEPHSGSFDEQFF
TRBJ2-7 TRBD2 . TRBV5-5 TGTGCCACCTCGGGAGGGTTCGAGCAGTACTTC CATSGGFEQYF
TRBJ2-4 . . TRBV15 TGTGCCACCAGCACAGGGGAAGCCAAAAACATTCAGTACTTC CATSTGEAKNIQYF
TRBJ2-7 TRBD2 . TRBV10-2 TGCGCCAGCAGTGAACTAGCGGGAACTGGCGAGCAGTACTTC CASSELAGTGEQYF
TRBJ2-7 TRBD2 . TRBV10-3 TGTGCCATCAGTGTGACTAGCGGACCTATCATACACGAGCAGTACTTC CAISVTSGPIIHEQYF
TRBJ2-1 TRBD2 . TRBV28 TGTGCCAGCAGTTTATATAGCGGGAGTCTCAATGAGCAGTTCTTC CASSLYSGSLNEQFF
TRBJ2-1 . once TRBV5-6 TGTGCCAGCAGCTTGGACGGAGGGCTAGCCGATGAGCAGTTCTTC CASSLDGGLADEQFF
TRBJ2-7 . . TRBV6-1 TGTGCCAGCAGTGAGCAGGGCCATGTGTACGAGCAGTACTTC CASSEQGHVYEQYF
TRBJ2-5 TRBD1 . TRBV15 TGTGCCACCAGCAGTTGGACAGGGCGAGGAGAGACCCAGTACTTC CATSSWTGRGETQYF
TRBJ2-1 TRBD1 . TRBV4-1 TGCGCCAGCAGCCAAGAGGGGGGGACAGGGGCCCATAAAAGCTCCTACAATGAGCAGTTCTTC CASSQEGGTGAHKSSYNEQFF
TRBJ2-7 TRBD2 . TRBV7-2 TGTGCCAGCAGCTCAGGACTAGGACCCTACGAGCAGTACTTC CASSSGLGPYEQYF
TRBJ2-6 TRBD2 . TRBV29-1 TGCAGCGTTGAATTCTCCCGAGCGGCAGGGAGGGCTGGGGCCAACGTCCTGACTTTC CSVEFSRAAGRAGANVLTF